Shown below are 10 T cell receptor beta chains from a single sample sequenced in a study of T-cell memory formation after mild COVID-19. TCRdb ran MiXCR on the 5' RACE reads and lists one entry per CDR3 protein. The sample consists of about 340,000 distinct CDR3 sequences, approximately 15% of them appearing once. Material for sequencing was PBMCs or a T cell subset sorted from them (not recorded which). The receptors shown here come from a man in his late teens or twenties who had mild COVID-19 (a few samples of this study predate the infection). Cell type and time point are not known.

The V gene is TRBV4-2, the J gene TRBJ2-7; D is perhaps TRBD1 or TRBD2 (6 bases each). The CDR3 consists of 13 residues. Germline-derived CDR1 and CDR2 are LGHNA and YNFKEQ. Trimming pared 0 bases from V and 6 bases from J, leaving 9 bases between. CDR3: CASSQDRGLEQYV. DNA for the CDR3: TGTGCCAGCAGCCAAGATCGGGGGCTCGAGCAGTACGTC.

Ten or more counts support this clonotype. The CDR3 sequence is CASSSPVAPNEQFF. The CDR3 DNA reads as TGTGCCAGCAGCTCGCCGGTAGCGCCTAATGAGCAGTTCTTC. The V gene is TRBV7-2, the J gene TRBJ2-1, with D perhaps TRBD2 (5 bases). Trimming cost V 4 bases and J 7 bases, with 14 bases left between them. CDR1 and CDR2 (germline): SGHTA, FQGNSA. The CDR3 loop spans 14 amino acids. Full variable domain (missing parts from reference TRBV7-2 and TRBJ2-1): GAGVSQSPSNKVTEKGKDVELRCDPISGHTALYWYRQSLGQGLEFLIYFQGNSAPDKSGLPSDRFSAERTGGSVSTLTIQRTQQEDSAVYLCASSSPVAPNEQFFGPGTRLTVL.

This clonotype has only a few counts. J is TRBJ2-1 and V is TRBV5-1; the match to TRBD1 covers 9 bases. Germline values: CDR1 SGHRS, CDR2 YFSETQ. J gave up 9 bases and V 0 bases, and 7 bases lay outside the gene matches. The CDR3 covers 15 residues. The CDR3 sequence: CASSLGGTGFTEQFF. The CDR3 DNA is TGCGCCAGCAGCTTGGGTGGGACAGGGTTCACTGAGCAGTTCTTC.

The chain employs TRBV7-2 and TRBJ2-5; TRBD1 matches 9 bases. With 1 base clipped from V and 4 bases from J, the junction kept 7 bases outside the gene matches. The CDR3 is 16 amino acids. The V gene's germline CDR1 is SGHTA and CDR2 FQGNSA. CDR3 bases: TGTGCCAGCAGCTTAGTGGGACAGGGTATGGGAGAGACCCAGTACTTC. Its translation is CASSLVGQGMGETQYF.

This rearrangement joins TRBV7-3 to TRBJ1-2, with a possible D match to TRBD1 (6 bases). The germline V gene encodes CDR1 SGHTA and CDR2 FQGTGA. The CDR3 length is 16 residues. V dropped 5 bases and J dropped 8 bases, with 24 bases sitting between them. CDR3: CASSPLGGRELEGYTF. Here the CDR3 DNA reads TGTGCCAGCAGCCCATTGGGGGGCAGAGAACTGGAAGGCTACACCTTC. The whole variable domain, filled in from reference TRBV7-3 and TRBJ1-2, reads GAGVSQTPSNKVTEKGKYVELRCDPISGHTALYWYRQSLGQGPEFLIYFQGTGAADDSGLPNDRFFAVRPEGSVSTLKIQRTERGDSAVYLCASSPLGGRELEGYTFGSGTRLTVV.

The table lists this clonotype with a few counts. This chain links TRBV9 with TRBJ1-1; D call uncertain. Trimming shortened V by 0 bases and J by 0 bases, and 6 bases separated the two germline ends. Germline V lookup: CDR1 SGDLS, CDR2 YYNGEE. The CDR3 has 14 amino acids. The CDR3 bases are TGTGCCAGCAGCGTAGGGAACATGAACACTGAAGCTTTCTTT. Residues: CASSVGNMNTEAFF.

This clonotype was picked up a small number of times. V and J are TRBV6-5 and TRBJ2-5; D is possibly TRBD2 (6 bases). This CDR3 contains 11 residues. Trimming cost V 7 bases and J 7 bases, with 10 bases left between them. The V gene's germline CDR1 is MNHEY and CDR2 SVGAGI. The CDR3 loop reads CASTSGGTQYF. The CDR3 DNA sequence: TGTGCCAGCACCTCCGGGGGGACCCAGTACTTC.

The chain recombines TRBV2 with TRBJ2-7, with D uncertain. The CDR3 extends over 12 amino acids. The V and J ends lost 6 bases and 2 bases respectively, with 8 bases between them. Germline V CDR1 and CDR2: SNHLY, FYNNEI. The CDR3 DNA reads as TGTGCCAGCAGCGACCCCCCCTACGAGCAGTACTTC. As protein: CASSDPPYEQYF.

The J gene is TRBJ2-7, the V gene TRBV6-2 or TRBV6-3; D unresolved. V was shortened by 0 bases and J by 0 bases, with 15 bases between the two germline ends. CDR3 length equals 17 residues. Germline V gene sequence: CDR1 MNHEY, CDR2 SVGEGT. The DNA of the CDR3 is TGTGCCAGCAGTTACTCGATGAGACACTTAAGCTCCTACGAGCAGTACTTC. Protein: CASSYSMRHLSSYEQYF.

This clonotype showed up just a few times. The chain couples TRBV11-2 to TRBJ1-1; maybe TRBD1 (6 bases). The germline V gene encodes CDR1 SGHAT and CDR2 FQNNGV. The germline V and J ends were trimmed by 3 bases and 2 bases, with 13 bases remaining between them. This CDR3 contains 15 residues. CDR3 amino acids: CASSFSGQSNTEAFF. The CDR3 DNA follows: TGTGCCAGCAGCTTTAGTGGACAGTCAAACACTGAAGCTTTCTTT.